The rows below give T cell receptor beta chains drawn from one sample of a study of shared clonotypes between healthy human individuals. The assay was immunoSEQ multiplex PCR, and TCRdb's table has in-frame clones only and misses some. The sample lists 97,000 or so clones, less than 50% occurring once. Sequencing input: PBMCs. These TCRs come from a woman in her thirties or forties in good health. Some clones in this sample may be carry-over from other donors' samples. Each CDR3 is given with its conserved first and last residue. The D gene is left open where the match is weak. Not every row has a clone size; where given, it reads once, few, many or a size class.

TRBJ2-1 TRBD1 TRBV6-1 - CATSPGQGGNEQFF TGTGCCACCAGTCCGGGACAGGGTGGGAATGAGCAGTTCTTC
TRBJ2-3 - TRBV11-2 many CASSRTDTQYF TGTGCCAGCAGCCGCACAGATACGCAGTATTTT
TRBJ1-2 - TRBV18 many CASSLDNYGYTF TGTGCCAGCTCACTAGACAACTATGGCTACACCTTC
TRBJ2-7 TRBD1 TRBV28 - CASRRTGAGEQYF TGTGCCAGCAGGCGTACAGGGGCTGGTGAGCAGTACTTC
TRBJ2-1 - TRBV19 - CASSIDRYNEQFF TGTGCCAGTAGTATAGACCGCTACAATGAGCAGTTCTTC
TRBJ2-2 TRBD2 TRBV6-5 - CASSYEAGGTGELFF TGTGCCAGCAGTTACGAGGCGGGAGGGACCGGGGAGCTGTTTTTT
TRBJ2-7 TRBD1 TRBV29-1 - CSVWDRAREQYF TGCAGCGTATGGGACAGGGCCCGCGAGCAGTACTTC
TRBJ2-3 - TRBV29-1 once CSVESAARDTQYF TGCAGCGTTGAATCAGCAGCTCGGGATACGCAGTATTTT
TRBJ2-1 TRBD1 TRBV5-1 many CASSLGGTGVHEQFF TGCGCCAGCAGCCTTGGCGGGACAGGGGTTCATGAGCAGTTCTTC
TRBJ2-1 - TRBV12-5 many CASSKGRDNEQFF TGTGCTAGTTCAAAGGGGCGGGACAATGAGCAGTTCTTC
TRBJ2-1 - TRBV5-1 once CASSLFFPGAYNEQFF TGCGCCAGCAGCTTGTTTTTTCCAGGGGCCTACAATGAGCAGTTCTTC